The 29 T cell receptor beta chains reported below all come from one sample, sequenced in a study of cytomegalovirus exposure and HLA in healthy donors. Primers: 60 Vbeta forward and 13 Jbeta reverse. Produced via immunoSEQ multiplex PCR; TCRdb's table is partial and in-frame only. The table records approximately 100,000 clones, about three quarters of them present only once. Sequencing was carried out using PBMCs. These TCRs come from a man aged 55-75 years in good health and CMV-seropositive.

This chain connects TRBV5-1 to TRBJ2-5; D possibly corresponds to TRBD1 (6 bases). Germline V gene lookup returns CDR1 SGHRS and CDR2 YFSETQ. This CDR3 region has 14 residues. Trimming left V 0 bases short and J 4 bases short, with 10 bases between. CDR3 DNA: TGCGCCAGCAGCTTGGGGGACATACGAGAGACCCAGTACTTC. As protein: CASSLGDIRETQYF.

The chain carries TRBV11-3 and TRBJ1-2; unclear D gene. Germline loops: CDR1 SGHNT, CDR2 YENEEA. The CDR3 loop spans 12 amino acids. V lost 0 bases to trimming and J lost 8 bases, with 7 bases between them. CDR3 sequence reads: CASSLDDTGYTF. CDR3 bases: TGTGCCAGCAGCTTAGACGACACAGGCTACACCTTC.

The genes are TRBV9 and TRBJ2-1, with D perhaps TRBD2 (5 bases). In germline, CDR1 is SGDLS, CDR2 YYNGEE. V shed 4 bases and J shed 2 bases, with 13 bases lying between them. This CDR3 has 15 residues. DNA of the CDR3: TGTGCCAGCAGCATCTCGACGGAGGCCTACAATGAGCAGTTCTTC. It yields the protein CASSISTEAYNEQFF.

As DNA, the CDR3 is TGTGCCAGCAGCCCCGGGACTAGCGGGGGGGCGTACAATGAGCAGTTCTTC. It codes for CASSPGTSGGAYNEQFF. The rearrangement joins TRBV5-4 to TRBJ2-1; 16 bases map to TRBD2. V was clipped by 4 bases and J by 4 bases; unmatched bases: 5. The CDR3 has 17 amino acids. Germline CDR1 and CDR2: SGHNT and YYREEE (reference sequence).

This sequence joins TRBV18 and TRBJ1-1, with TRBD1 as a possible D gene (6 bases). Germline assignment: CDR1 KGHSH and CDR2 LQKENI. The ends were cut back, 4 bases at V and 4 bases at J, with 16 bases in the middle. There are 15 residues in the CDR3. CDR3 nucleotide sequence: TGTGCCAGCTCACGCGCCAGGGGATTGAGCACTGAAGCTTTCTTT. Its translation: CASSRARGLSTEAFF.

V is TRBV6-5 and J is TRBJ2-7; 9 bases are shared with TRBD1. This CDR3 region has 14 residues. CDR1 is MNHEY and CDR2 is SVGAGI in the germline V gene. J lost 5 bases, V lost 7 bases, and 9 bases had no gene match. As DNA, the CDR3 is TGTGCCAGCAAACCCGGGACAGGGTACCACGAGCAGTACTTC. Its translation: CASKPGTGYHEQYF.

This chain links TRBV6-5 with TRBJ1-1, with 7 bases fitting TRBD1. The germline CDR1 and CDR2 sequences are MNHEY and SVGAGI. V shed 7 bases and J 3 bases; nucleotides not matched to a gene: 11. The CDR3 spans 15 residues. The CDR3 loop is CASTPTGNRDTEAFF. CDR3 nucleotides: TGTGCCAGCACCCCGACAGGGAATCGAGACACTGAAGCTTTCTTT.

The J gene is TRBJ2-3, the V gene TRBV28; TRBD2 might be the D (5 bases). V lost 3 bases, J lost 4 bases, and 11 bases lay in between. The CDR3 has 14 residues. CDR1 and CDR2 (germline): MDHEN, SYDVKM. CDR3 nucleotides: TGTGCCAGCAGTTTGGAGGCCCCGGCAGATACGCAGTATTTT. Translated: CASSLEAPADTQYF.

The rearrangement links TRBV28 to TRBJ1-5; D remains unclear. The CDR3 runs to 13 residues. The germline V and J ends were trimmed by 2 bases and 8 bases, with 10 bases remaining between them. The germline CDR1 and CDR2 sequences are MDHEN and SYDVKM. The CDR3 bases are TGTGCCAGCAGTTTAGTAGGGAGGGAGCCCCAGCATTTT. Residues: CASSLVGREPQHF.

J is TRBJ1-1 and V is TRBV18; the match to TRBD1 covers 7 bases. The germline CDR1 and CDR2 sequences are KGHSH and LQKENI. This CDR3 has 15 amino acids. Trimming cost V 5 bases and J 5 bases; bases outside gene matches: 11. The CDR3 DNA sequence: TGTGCCAGCTCAGCGAAGACAGGGATAGGAACTGAAGCTTTCTTT. Its translation is CASSAKTGIGTEAFF.

The chain combines TRBV5-1 with TRBJ1-3; 7 bases fit TRBD1. The CDR3 length is 16 residues. Trimming cost V 4 bases and J 1 base; bases outside gene matches: 8. From germline, CDR1 is SGHRS and CDR2 YFSETQ. CDR3: CASSPGQVPSGNTIYF. Written as DNA, the CDR3 is TGCGCCAGCAGCCCCGGACAGGTGCCTTCTGGAAACACCATATATTTT.

This sequence joins TRBV5-1 and TRBJ1-1; 8 bases fit TRBD1. The CDR3 has 15 residues. The trim removed 4 bases at V and 1 base at J, leaving 6 bases unmatched. The germline CDR1 and CDR2 sequences are SGHRS and YFSETQ. The CDR3 bases are TGCGCCAGCAGCGGATACAGGGGGGAGAACACTGAAGCTTTCTTT. This codes for CASSGYRGENTEAFF.

The chain employs TRBV6-5 and TRBJ1-6; D remains unclear. The germline gives CDR1 MNHEY, CDR2 SVGAGI. Trimming left V 6 bases short and J 8 bases short, with 14 bases between. This CDR3 region has 14 residues. CDR3 sequence: CASRAAYRDSPLHF. DNA for the CDR3: TGTGCCAGCAGAGCCGCGTACCGGGATTCACCCCTCCACTTT.

This clone showed up just once. This chain uses TRBV7-6 with TRBJ1-4; 8 bases map to TRBD1. The germline CDR1 and CDR2 sequences are SGHVS and FNYEAQ. V lost 5 bases to trimming and J lost 2 bases; unmatched junction nucleotides: 16. This CDR3 is 19 amino acids long. The CDR3 protein is CASSPPGQGKGRTNEKLFF. The CDR3 DNA follows: TGTGCCAGCAGCCCCCCTGGACAGGGAAAAGGGAGGACTAATGAAAAACTGTTTTTT.

The chain joins TRBV5-4 to TRBJ1-1; perhaps TRBD1 as D (6 bases). The CDR3 has 16 amino acids. Looked up from germline, CDR1 is SGHNT and CDR2 is YYREEE (reference sequence). V lost 0 bases to trimming and J lost 5 bases, with 17 bases between them. The CDR3 DNA sequence: TGTGCCAGCAGCTTGGAACAGGGCTGGTCGAATACTGAAGCTTTCTTT. Its translation: CASSLEQGWSNTEAFF.

The chain combines TRBV2 with TRBJ1-4; D not certain. CDR3 length: 11 residues. V lost 8 bases to trimming and J lost 8 bases, with 9 bases between them. Germline loops: CDR1 SNHLY, CDR2 FYNNEI. CDR3 nucleotides: TGTGCCAGCTGGGCCAGGGAAAAACTGTTTTTT. It translates to CASWAREKLFF.

The chain carries TRBV4-3 and TRBJ2-5; 10 bases match TRBD2. The tail of the sequence fits TRBJ2-7 better, so the J call may be wrong. CDR3 length: 16 residues. Germline loops: CDR1 LGHNA, CDR2 YSLEER. Here the CDR3 reads CASSQGLALLTSEQYF. CDR3 in DNA: TGCGCCAGCAGCCAGGGACTAGCGCTCTTAACCAGCGAGCAGTACTTC.

This chain connects TRBV7-2 to TRBJ2-7; TRBD2 matches at 14 bases. Germline V gene lookup returns CDR1 SGHTA and CDR2 FQGNSA. J was trimmed by 4 bases and V by 3 bases; bases with no gene match: 2. CDR3 length: 15 residues. CDR3 sequence (DNA): TGTGCCAGCAGCTTGACTAGCGGGGGGGCGTACGAGCAGTACTTC. Protein product: CASSLTSGGAYEQYF.

The chain recombines TRBV2 with TRBJ2-3; 11 bases match TRBD2. With V trimmed by 3 bases and J by 8 bases, 4 bases remained unmatched. The V gene's germline CDR1 is SNHLY and CDR2 FYNNEI. This CDR3 is built from 14 residues. In DNA form, the CDR3 reads TGTGCCAGCAGTGATAGCGGGGGGGGGAGTACGCAGTATTTT. Protein sequence: CASSDSGGGSTQYF. Filled out from reference TRBV2 and TRBJ2-3, the complete variable domain reads EPEVTQTPSHQVTQMGQEVILRCVPISNHLYFYWYRQILGQKVEFLVSFYNNEISEKSEIFDDQFSVERPDGSNFTLKIRSTKLEDSAMYFCASSDSGGGSTQYFGPGTRLTVL.

The chain couples TRBV5-6 to TRBJ1-1, with a possible D match to TRBD1 (5 bases). Trimming stripped 2 bases from V and 6 bases from J, with 11 bases between. The CDR3 is 13 amino acids. Germline lookup yields CDR1 SGHDT and CDR2 YYEEEE. In DNA form, the CDR3 reads TGTGCCAGCAGCTTCATACAGGCGCCTGAAGCTTTCTTT. It encodes CASSFIQAPEAFF.

This clone was picked up one time. V is TRBV5-6 and J is TRBJ1-6, with a possible D match to TRBD1 (5 bases). The germline V and J ends were trimmed by 8 bases and 4 bases, with 19 bases remaining between them. Per the germline V gene, CDR1 is SGHDT and CDR2 is YYEEEE. This CDR3 is 16 amino acids long. The CDR3 DNA follows: TGTGCCAGGATTATTCGGACAACCGTTTATAATTCACCCCTCCACTTT. Translating gives CARIIRTTVYNSPLHF.

The chain carries TRBV6-1 and TRBJ2-7; D gene ambiguous. CDR1 MNHNS and CDR2 SASEGT come from the germline V gene. V was pared by 1 base and J by 1 base, with 11 bases between. The CDR3 covers 15 residues. Here the CDR3 reads CASSEVSAVSYEQYF. In DNA form, the CDR3 reads TGTGCCAGCAGTGAAGTCTCGGCGGTTTCCTACGAGCAGTACTTC.

As DNA, the CDR3 is TGTGCCAGCAGTCTACTAAGACAGGGGGCCACCTCTGGGGCCAACGTCCTGACTTTC. Its protein product is CASSLLRQGATSGANVLTF. The chain uses TRBV7-6 and TRBJ2-6, with TRBD1 matching 10 bases. The CDR3 runs 19 residues. CDR1 is SGHVS and CDR2 is FNYEAQ in the germline V gene. V was clipped by 6 bases and J by 0 bases; unmatched bases: 11.

Points on this clone: Within the sample, other DNA sequences also encode this same CDR3. The chain links TRBV11-2 to TRBJ2-7, with a possible D match to TRBD1 (5 bases). Trimming shortened V by 0 bases and J by 7 bases, and 10 bases separated the two germline ends. The CDR3 is 13 amino acids. Germline loops: CDR1 SGHAT, CDR2 FQNNGV. The CDR3 nucleotides read TGTGCCAGCAGCTTAGACAGGGCTTTGGAGCAGTACTTC. This translates into CASSLDRALEQYF.

This chain joins TRBV25-1 and TRBJ2-3; 8 bases agree with TRBD2. The CDR3 runs 16 residues. The ends lost 6 bases at V and 2 bases at J; junction bases unmatched: 10. Germline V gene lookup returns CDR1 MGHDK and CDR2 SYGVNS. CDR3 in DNA: TGTGCCAGCAGCGCCGGGGGGGGCATACACACAGATACGCAGTATTTT. Translating it yields CASSAGGGIHTDTQYF. The entire variable domain, with the rest obtained from reference TRBV25-1 and TRBJ2-3, is as follows: EADIYQTPRYLVIGTGKKITLECSQTMGHDKMYWYQQDPGMELHLIHYSYGVNSTEKGDLSSESTVSRIRTEHFPLTLESARPSHTSQYLCASSAGGGIHTDTQYFGPGTRLTVL.

V and J are TRBV5-1 and TRBJ1-1; D not resolved. CDR1 and CDR2 from the germline V gene are SGHRS and YFSETQ. This CDR3 contains 11 residues. The ends were cut back, 3 bases at V and 8 bases at J, with 8 bases in the middle. CDR3 in amino acids: CASSYAAEAFF. Here the CDR3 DNA reads TGCGCCAGCAGCTACGCGGCCGAAGCTTTCTTT.

This rearrangement joins TRBV7-6 to TRBJ2-3; 9 bases are shared with TRBD2. Unmatched junction bases numbered 8, after V lost 5 bases and J lost 5 bases. The length of the CDR3 is 15 residues. Germline V lookup: CDR1 SGHVS, CDR2 FNYEAQ. The CDR3 loop is CASSQKGGGGDTQYF. In DNA, the CDR3 is TGTGCCAGCAGCCAGAAGGGCGGGGGGGGAGATACGCAGTATTTT.

This clone turned up a few times. CDR3 region: CASSEYPGDEKLFF. The CDR3 nucleotides read TGTGCCAGCAGTGAGTATCCAGGGGACGAAAAACTGTTTTTT. The chain combines TRBV6-1 with TRBJ1-4; D is perhaps TRBD1 (6 bases). The V gene's germline CDR1 is MNHNS and CDR2 SASEGT. V lost 3 bases, J lost 8 bases, and 13 bases lay in between. The CDR3 runs 14 residues.

The rearrangement links TRBV28 to TRBJ1-5; 7 bases match TRBD1. J lost 0 bases, V lost 10 bases, and 6 bases had no gene match. Germline-derived CDR1 and CDR2 are MDHEN and SYDVKM. The CDR3 consists of 14 residues. Here the CDR3 DNA reads TGTGCCACGTCACAGGGGAATAGCAATCAGCCCCAGCATTTT. The encoded protein is CATSQGNSNQPQHF.